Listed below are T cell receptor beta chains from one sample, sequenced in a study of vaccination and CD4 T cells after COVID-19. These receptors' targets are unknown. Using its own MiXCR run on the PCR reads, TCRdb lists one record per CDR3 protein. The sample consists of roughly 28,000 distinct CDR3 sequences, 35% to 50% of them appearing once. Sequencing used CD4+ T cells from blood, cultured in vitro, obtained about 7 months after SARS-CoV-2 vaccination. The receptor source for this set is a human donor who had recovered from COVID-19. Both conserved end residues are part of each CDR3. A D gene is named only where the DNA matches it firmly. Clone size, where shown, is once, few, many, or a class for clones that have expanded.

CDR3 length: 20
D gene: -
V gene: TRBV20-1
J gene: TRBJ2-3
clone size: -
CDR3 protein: CSARDPGLKAAGSSTDTQYF
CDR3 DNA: TGCAGTGCTAGAGATCCGGGACTCAAGGCCGCGGGGTCTAGCACAGATACGCAGTATTTT

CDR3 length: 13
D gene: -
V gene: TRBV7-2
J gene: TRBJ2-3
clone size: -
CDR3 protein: CASSRQRTDTQYF
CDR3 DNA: TGTGCCAGCAGCCGACAGAGGACAGATACGCAGTATTTT

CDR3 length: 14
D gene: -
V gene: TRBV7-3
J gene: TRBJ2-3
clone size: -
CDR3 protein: CASSLNGRTDTQYF
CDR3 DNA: TGTGCCAGCAGCTTAAACGGGAGAACAGATACGCAGTATTTT

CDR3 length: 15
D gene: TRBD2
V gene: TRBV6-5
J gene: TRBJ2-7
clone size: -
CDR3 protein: CASSYSSGGPYEQYF
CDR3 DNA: TGTGCCAGCAGTTATTCCAGCGGGGGCCCCTACGAGCAGTACTTC

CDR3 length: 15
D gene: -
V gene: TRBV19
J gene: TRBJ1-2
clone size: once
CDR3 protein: CASSFPGVTNYGYTF
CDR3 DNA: TGTGCCAGTAGTTTCCCCGGCGTCACTAACTATGGCTACACCTTC

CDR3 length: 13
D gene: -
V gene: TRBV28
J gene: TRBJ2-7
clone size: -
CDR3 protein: CASSLFKGHEQYF
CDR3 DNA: TGTGCCAGCAGTTTATTCAAGGGCCACGAGCAGTACTTC

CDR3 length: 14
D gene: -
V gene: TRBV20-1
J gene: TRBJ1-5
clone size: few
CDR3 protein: CSARLDGLGQPQHF
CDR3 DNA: TGCAGTGCTAGACTAGACGGACTCGGTCAGCCCCAGCATTTT

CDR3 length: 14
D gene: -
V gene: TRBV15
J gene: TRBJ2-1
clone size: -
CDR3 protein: CATSRDKGYNEQFF
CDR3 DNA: TGTGCCACCAGCAGAGATAAGGGATACAATGAGCAGTTCTTC

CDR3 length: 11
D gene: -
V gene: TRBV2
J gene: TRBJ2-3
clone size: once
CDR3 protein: CASSAGYTQYF
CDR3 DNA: TGTGCCAGCAGTGCTGGCTATACGCAGTATTTT

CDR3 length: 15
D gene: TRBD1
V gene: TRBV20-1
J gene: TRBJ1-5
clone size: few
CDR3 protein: CSARADRTSNQPQHF
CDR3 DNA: TGCAGTGCTAGGGCGGACAGGACGAGCAATCAGCCCCAGCATTTT

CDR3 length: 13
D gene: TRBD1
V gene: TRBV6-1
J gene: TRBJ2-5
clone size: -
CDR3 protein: CASTASGGLAQYF
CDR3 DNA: TGTGCCAGCACCGCATCAGGGGGCTTGGCCCAGTACTTC

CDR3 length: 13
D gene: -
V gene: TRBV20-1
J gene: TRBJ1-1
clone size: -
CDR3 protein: CSAIRQGNTEAFF
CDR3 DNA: TGCAGTGCTATCCGGCAGGGGAACACTGAAGCTTTCTTT

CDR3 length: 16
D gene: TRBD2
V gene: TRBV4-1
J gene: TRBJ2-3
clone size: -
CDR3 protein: CASSPGGAGVSDTQYF
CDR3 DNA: TGCGCCAGCAGCCCCGGCGGGGCGGGAGTATCAGATACGCAGTATTTT

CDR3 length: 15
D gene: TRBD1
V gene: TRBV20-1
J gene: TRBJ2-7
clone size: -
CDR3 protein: CSARDARQGGYEQYF
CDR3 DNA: TGCAGTGCTAGAGATGCCCGACAGGGGGGGTACGAGCAGTACTTC

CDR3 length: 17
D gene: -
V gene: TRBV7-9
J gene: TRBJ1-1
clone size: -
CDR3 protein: CASSLDGQFGRYTEAFF
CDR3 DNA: TGTGCCAGCAGCCTAGACGGACAGTTTGGACGGTACACTGAAGCTTTCTTT

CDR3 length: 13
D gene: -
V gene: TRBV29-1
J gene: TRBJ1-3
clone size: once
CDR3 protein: CSVDPGREDTIYF
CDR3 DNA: TGCAGCGTTGACCCCGGCAGGGAGGACACCATATATTTT

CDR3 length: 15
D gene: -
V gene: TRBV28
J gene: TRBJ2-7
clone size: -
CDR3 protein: CASSLWSDYTYEQYF
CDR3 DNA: TGTGCCAGCAGTTTATGGTCGGACTATACCTACGAGCAGTACTTC

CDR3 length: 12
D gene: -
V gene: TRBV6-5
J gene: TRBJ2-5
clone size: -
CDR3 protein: CASSYRGETQYF
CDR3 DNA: TGTGCCAGCAGTTACAGAGGAGAGACCCAGTACTTC

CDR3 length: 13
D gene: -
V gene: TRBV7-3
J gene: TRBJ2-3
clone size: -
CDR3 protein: CASSQDSTDTQYF
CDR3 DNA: TGTGCCAGCAGCCAGGACAGCACAGATACGCAGTATTTT

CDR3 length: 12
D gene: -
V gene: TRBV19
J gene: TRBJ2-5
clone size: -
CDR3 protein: CASSIQKETQYF
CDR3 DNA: TGTGCCAGTAGTATCCAGAAAGAGACCCAGTACTTC

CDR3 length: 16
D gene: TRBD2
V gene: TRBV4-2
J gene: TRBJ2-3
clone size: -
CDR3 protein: CASSQESREATDTQYF
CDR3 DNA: TGTGCCAGCAGCCAAGAGAGTCGGGAGGCCACAGATACGCAGTATTTT

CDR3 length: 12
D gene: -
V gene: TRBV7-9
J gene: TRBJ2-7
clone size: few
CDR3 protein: CASSRSSYEQYF
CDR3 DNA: TGTGCCAGCAGCCGCTCCTCCTACGAGCAGTACTTC

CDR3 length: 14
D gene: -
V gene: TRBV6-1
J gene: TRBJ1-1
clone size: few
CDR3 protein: CASNSGFRVTEAFF
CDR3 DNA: TGTGCCAGCAACTCGGGGTTCCGCGTCACTGAAGCTTTCTTT

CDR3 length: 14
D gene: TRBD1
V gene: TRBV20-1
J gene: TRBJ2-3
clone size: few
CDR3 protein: CSASADRVGDTQYF
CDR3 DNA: TGCAGTGCTAGTGCCGACAGGGTCGGAGATACGCAGTATTTT

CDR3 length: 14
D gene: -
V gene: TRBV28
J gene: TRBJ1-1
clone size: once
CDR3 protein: CASSPRQYPTEAFF
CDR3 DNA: TGTGCCAGCAGTCCTAGACAGTACCCCACTGAAGCTTTCTTT